This TCR beta chain is from a study of shared clonotypes between healthy human individuals. Of note for this clone: Its antigen is not identified.

Naive CD8 cells lacked CD45RO and underwent positive selection for CCR7, leaving out terminally differentiated effector memory CD45RA+ cells. Sequenced by immunoSEQ multiplex PCR; TCRdb stores in-frame clones only, minus some. Found here are about 2.1 million clones, roughly 91% of them singletons; the top ten hold under 2%. Study-wide results and caveats: Memory subsets generally showed lower estimated richness than naive subsets.

The receptor's source is a man between 18 and 35 years old in good health. Some clones in this sample may be carry-over from other donors' samples. Sequences were obtained from naive CD8+ T cells from PBMCs.

The CDR3 sequence is CASSLAAGPSYEQYF. The CDR3 DNA reads TGTGCCAGCAGCTTAGCGGCAGGCCCCTCCTACGAGCAGTACTTC. V is TRBV7-6 and J is TRBJ2-7; D remains ambiguous. This CDR3 has 15 residues. Germline lookup yields CDR1 SGHVS and CDR2 FNYEAQ. V was pared by 0 bases and J by 0 bases, with 9 bases between.